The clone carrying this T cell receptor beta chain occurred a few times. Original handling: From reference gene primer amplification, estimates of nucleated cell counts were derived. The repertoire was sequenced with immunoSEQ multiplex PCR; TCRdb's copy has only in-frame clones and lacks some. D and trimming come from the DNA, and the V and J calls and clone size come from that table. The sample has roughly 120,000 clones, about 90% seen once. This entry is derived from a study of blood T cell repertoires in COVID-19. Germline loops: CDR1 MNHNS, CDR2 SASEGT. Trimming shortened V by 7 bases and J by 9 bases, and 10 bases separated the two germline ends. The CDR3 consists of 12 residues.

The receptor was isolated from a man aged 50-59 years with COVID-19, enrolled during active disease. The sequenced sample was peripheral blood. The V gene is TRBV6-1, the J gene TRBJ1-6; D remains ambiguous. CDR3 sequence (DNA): TGTGCCAGCACACCGGGTCGTTCACCCCTCCACTTT. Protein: CASTPGRSPLHF.